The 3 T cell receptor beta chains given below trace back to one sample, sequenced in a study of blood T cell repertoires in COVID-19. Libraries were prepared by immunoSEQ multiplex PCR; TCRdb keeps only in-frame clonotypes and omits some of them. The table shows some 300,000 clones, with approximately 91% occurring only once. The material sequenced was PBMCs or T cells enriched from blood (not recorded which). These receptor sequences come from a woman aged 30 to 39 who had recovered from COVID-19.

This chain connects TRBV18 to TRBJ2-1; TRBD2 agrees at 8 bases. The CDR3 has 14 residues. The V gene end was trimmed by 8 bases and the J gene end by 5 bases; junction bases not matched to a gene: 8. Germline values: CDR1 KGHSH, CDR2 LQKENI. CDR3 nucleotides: TGTGCCAGCAAACGCGGGGGGCTGGACAATGAGCAGTTCTTC. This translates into CASKRGGLDNEQFF.

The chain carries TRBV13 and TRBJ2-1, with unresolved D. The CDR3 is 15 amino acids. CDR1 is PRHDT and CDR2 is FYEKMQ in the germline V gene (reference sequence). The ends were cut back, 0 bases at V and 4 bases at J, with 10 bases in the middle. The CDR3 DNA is TGTGCCAGCAGCTTAGGGGTGCGGATTTACAATGAGCAGTTCTTC. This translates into CASSLGVRIYNEQFF. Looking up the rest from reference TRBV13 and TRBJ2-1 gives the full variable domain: AAGVIQSPRHLIKEKRETATLKCYPIPRHDTVYWYQQGPGQDPQFLISFYEKMQSDKGSIPDRFSAQQFSDYHSELNMSSLELGDSALYFCASSLGVRIYNEQFFGPGTRLTVL.

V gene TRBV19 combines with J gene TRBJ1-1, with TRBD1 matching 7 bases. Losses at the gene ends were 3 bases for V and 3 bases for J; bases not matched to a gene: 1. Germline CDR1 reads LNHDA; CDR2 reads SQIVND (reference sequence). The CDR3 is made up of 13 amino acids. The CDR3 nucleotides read TGTGCCAGTAGTATCGACAGGGACACTGAAGCTTTCTTT. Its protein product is CASSIDRDTEAFF.